The clone carrying this T cell receptor beta chain has a single count. Its antigen is not identified. These data belong to a study of cytomegalovirus exposure and HLA in healthy donors. Study as a whole: Earlier work reported 117 million unique TCR beta sequences from about 170 million T cells.

Broader study findings: Later analysis indicated greater clonal expansion among HLA-associated TCR beta chains than among equally common other chains. For most TCR sequences rarity was the rule, although some public TCRs occurred in many donors. A previous analysis found most TCR beta V segments productive roughly 87% or roughly 30% of the time.

The trim removed 11 bases at V and 5 bases at J, leaving 5 bases unmatched. This CDR3 contains 11 residues. Germline-derived CDR1 and CDR2 are LNHDA and SQIVND (reference sequence). Primers: 60 Vbeta forward and 13 Jbeta reverse. Clones were sequenced by immunoSEQ multiplex PCR, and TCRdb holds only the in-frame ones, with some missing. The sample gives around 89,000 clones, 76% of which show up once; around 2.9% is in the top ten. The rearrangement links TRBV19 to TRBJ1-2, with 7 bases that match TRBD1. The sample comprised PBMCs. This receptor was obtained from a man aged 35-49 years in good health and CMV-seronegative. Here the CDR3 DNA reads TGTGCCTCCGAGGACAGGTATGGCTACACCTTC. As protein: CASEDRYGYTF.